This paragraph covers one TCR beta chain sequence. The antigen it recognizes is unknown. Per-base quality was not reported, and no clone a single base away is much larger than it. This sample was included in a study of cytomegalovirus exposure and HLA in healthy donors (dated by TCRdb to between 2016 and 2019). For the study in its entirety: A later analysis indicated that the roughly 120 validation repertoires were generated on the platform also employed for the 600 to 750 repertoires of the first cohort. The aim of the study was to test whether cataloging public T cell receptors could identify signatures of past pathogen exposure. To predict cytomegalovirus infection status, the study brought together high-throughput TCR immunosequencing, statistical association of individual TCRs with disease status, and machine learning. Besides the first cohort of approximately 670 subjects, a separate validation cohort made up of 120 or so different subjects was used.

The library was generated by the immunoSEQ multiplex PCR assay. On the authors' methods: A statistical classification framework was built for diagnosing cytomegalovirus status from the catalog of TCR beta chain sequences. Held by TCRdb, this immuneACCESS table contains in-frame sequences only and omits some clones. Under half of the omission traces to an unresolved V gene where checked; the cause of the rest is unknown. V and J calls and clone size are those listed in that table; D and trimming were worked out from the DNA. Recorded for this sample are some 140,000 clones; about 82% of them occurred a single time. The leading ten clones occupy approximately 2.2% of the sample. Separate from the approximately 700-subject first cohort, the validation cohort of roughly 130 subjects was the group to which the donors belonged. The germline V and J ends show losses of 4 bases and 7 bases respectively, and no gene match explains 9 bases of the junction. CDR1 MNHNS and CDR2 SASEGT are derived from the germline V gene. Spanning cysteine to phenylalanine, the CDR3 consists of 14 amino acids. The DNA shown is the 42-base CDR3, in frame from base 1.

Results and caveats for the whole study, not just this receptor: Most TCR sequences were seen in very few donors, while some public TCRs were found in many individuals. In the study, around 150 TCR beta chains were listed as associated with cytomegalovirus. It was suggested by the authors that the approach could potentially be generalized to other disease states and immunological phenotypes. The classifier was reported to diagnose cytomegalovirus status with high specificity and sensitivity in both the original cohort and the validation cohort. A later analysis lacked HLA typing for the validation cohort, so it scored co-occurrence in that cohort across all 120 repertoires. A later analysis found that TCRs clustered in the first cohort also tended to co-occur in the 95 to 150 validation repertoires, with 94% of cluster scores above 0. A few of the identified cytomegalovirus-associated TCR beta chains were confirmed in vitro to be specific for cytomegalovirus antigens.

The receptor was derived from a human donor in good health. The rearranged chain carries TRBV6-1 and TRBJ2-7; a stretch of 8 junction bases matches TRBD2. Specimen: PBMCs. The CDR3 amino acid sequence is: CASSVIRGGGEQYF. DNA sequence: TGTGCCAGCAGTGTTATACGGGGGGGCGGTGAGCAGTACTTC.